This is a list of T cell receptor beta chains from one sample in a study of cytomegalovirus exposure and HLA in healthy donors. Clones were sequenced by immunoSEQ multiplex PCR, and TCRdb holds only the in-frame ones, with some missing. The data hold around 140,000 clones, with roughly 80% observed a single time. Specimen: PBMCs. The receptors derive from a man in his forties in good health and CMV-seropositive. CDR3s include the opening cysteine and the closing phenylalanine or tryptophan. The D gene is left open where the match is weak. Where a row states a size, it is once, few, many or the class of an expanded clone; other rows omit it.

size	V	D	J	DNA	CDR3
.	TRBV5-8	.	TRBJ2-7	TGTGCCAGCAGCTTCAGGCAGTCCTACGAGCAGTACTTC	CASSFRQSYEQYF
few	TRBV29-1	.	TRBJ2-6	TGCAGCGTTGAAGATAACAACTCTGGGGCCAACGTCCTGACTTTC	CSVEDNNSGANVLTF
few	TRBV29-1	.	TRBJ2-5	TGCAGCGTTGAGAAAAGGGGGCAAGAGACCCAGTACTTC	CSVEKRGQETQYF
.	TRBV4-1	.	TRBJ1-3	TGCGCCAGCAGCCAAGATCCAGGCGTCTCTGGAAACACCATATATTTT	CASSQDPGVSGNTIYF
.	TRBV7-3	TRBD2	TRBJ2-1	TGTGCCAGCAGCTTAACCCCCGGGACTACTTTCAATGAGCAGTTCTTC	CASSLTPGTTFNEQFF
few	TRBV7-3	TRBD1	TRBJ2-2	TGTGCCAGCAGCCTTATGGGGGGACAGGGAAACACCGGGGAGCTGTTTTTT	CASSLMGGQGNTGELFF
.	TRBV6-1	.	TRBJ1-2	TGTGCCAGCAGTGAAATGAGTTTGATGTTGGGGGCCTATGGCTACACCTTC	CASSEMSLMLGAYGYTF
.	TRBV4-2	TRBD2	TRBJ2-3	TGTGCCAGCAGCCAGGGGGGCAGCGGGAGTATCAGGGCAGATACGCAGTATTTT	CASSQGGSGSIRADTQYF
.	TRBV15	.	TRBJ2-7	TGTGCCACCAGCAGAGGGGTTACGGGAGACCACGAGCAGTACTTC	CATSRGVTGDHEQYF
.	TRBV14	.	TRBJ1-1	TGTGCCAGCAGCCAAGATATAGTAGCTTTCTTT	CASSQDIVAFF
.	TRBV30	.	TRBJ2-7	TGTGCCCCAAGGGGGGGGAGACACTCGTACGAGCAGTACTTC	CAPRGGRHSYEQYF
.	TRBV5-4	.	TRBJ1-2	TGTGCCAGCAGCTTGGTGGCGGGCATTGGCTACACCTTC	CASSLVAGIGYTF
.	TRBV5-4	.	TRBJ2-7	TGTGCCAGCAGGGAGGGACTTTTATCCTACGAGCAGTACTTC	CASREGLLSYEQYF
.	TRBV19	.	TRBJ2-5	TGTGCCAGTAGTAAGACTACTTCAGGAGAGACCCAGTACTTC	CASSKTTSGETQYF
once	TRBV2	.	TRBJ2-3	TGTGCCAGCAGCTATACTATTTCCGATACGCAGTATTTT	CASSYTISDTQYF
.	TRBV18	TRBD2	TRBJ2-5	TGTGCCAGCTCGACTCCGGGACTAGAGAAAGAGACCCAGTACTTC	CASSTPGLEKETQYF
.	TRBV11-2	.	TRBJ2-7	TGTGCCAGCAGCTTAGATGGCCGATCCTACGAGCAGTACTTC	CASSLDGRSYEQYF
.	TRBV19	.	TRBJ1-2	TGTGCCAGTAGCTTCACAGGACGAGAAGGCTACACCTTC	CASSFTGREGYTF
once	TRBV5-4	TRBD2	TRBJ2-2	TGTGCCAGCAGCCCCCAACTAGCGGGAGACACCGGGGAGCTGTTTTTT	CASSPQLAGDTGELFF
.	TRBV4-3	.	TRBJ1-3	TGCGCCAGCAGCCAAGAGATCCTAAATTACTCTGGAAACACCATATATTTT	CASSQEILNYSGNTIYF
.	TRBV6-5	.	TRBJ2-3	TGTGCCAGCAGTGAAATGGAGAGGGATACGCAGTATTTT	CASSEMERDTQYF
.	TRBV7-2	TRBD2	TRBJ2-1	TGTGCCAGCAGCTTAGCTGGGACTAGTTCTTACAATGAGCAGTTCTTC	CASSLAGTSSYNEQFF
.	TRBV11-2	TRBD2	TRBJ2-1	TGTGCCAGCAGCACCGGTAGCGGGAGGGCCTATGAGCAGTTCTTC	CASSTGSGRAYEQFF
.	TRBV6-1	TRBD1	TRBJ2-5	TGTGCCAGCAGTGAAGACAGGGGGCGCGAGACCCAGTACTTC	CASSEDRGRETQYF
.	TRBV11-2	TRBD2	TRBJ2-7	TGTGCCAGCAGCCCCTTTTCGGGGAGGGCGTACGAGCAGTACTTC	CASSPFSGRAYEQYF
.	TRBV11-2	.	TRBJ2-7	TGTGCCAGCAGCTTTTTCCAAGGGGCCTACGAGCAGTACTTC	CASSFFQGAYEQYF
.	TRBV6-5	TRBD1	TRBJ1-2	TGTGCCAGCAGACTGGGACAGGGTGGCGGCTACACCTTC	CASRLGQGGGYTF
.	TRBV11-2	.	TRBJ2-5	TGTGCCAGCAGCTTAGGCTTTCAAGCAGAGACCCAGTACTTC	CASSLGFQAETQYF
.	TRBV7-9	.	TRBJ2-1	TGTGCCAGCAGCTTAGGAGTTTCATCCTACAATGAGCAGTTCTTC	CASSLGVSSYNEQFF
.	TRBV11-2	TRBD2	TRBJ2-5	TGTGCCAGCGGACTTTCGGGGGGTGCTGGGTACCAAGAGACCCAGTACTTC	CASGLSGGAGYQETQYF
.	TRBV25-1	TRBD1	TRBJ2-4	TGTGCCAGCAGTCCCGGACAGGGGGTAGACATTCAGTACTTC	CASSPGQGVDIQYF